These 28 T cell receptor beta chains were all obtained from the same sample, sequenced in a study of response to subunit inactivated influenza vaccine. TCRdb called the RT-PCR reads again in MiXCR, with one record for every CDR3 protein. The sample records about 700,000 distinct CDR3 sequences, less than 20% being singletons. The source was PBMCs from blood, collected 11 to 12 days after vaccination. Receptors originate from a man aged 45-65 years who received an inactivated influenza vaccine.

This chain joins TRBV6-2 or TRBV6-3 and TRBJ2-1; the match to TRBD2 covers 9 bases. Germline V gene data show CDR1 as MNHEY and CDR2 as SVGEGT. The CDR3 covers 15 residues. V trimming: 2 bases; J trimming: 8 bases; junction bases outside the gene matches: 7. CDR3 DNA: TGTGCCAGCAGTTACGGCGGGGGGGCCATCGATGAGCAGTTCTTC. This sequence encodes CASSYGGGAIDEQFF.

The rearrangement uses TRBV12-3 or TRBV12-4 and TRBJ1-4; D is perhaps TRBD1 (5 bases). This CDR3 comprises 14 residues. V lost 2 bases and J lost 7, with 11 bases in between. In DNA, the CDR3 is TGTGCCAGCAGTTTAAAGGGGACGGCTGAAAAACTGTTTTTT. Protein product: CASSLKGTAEKLFF.

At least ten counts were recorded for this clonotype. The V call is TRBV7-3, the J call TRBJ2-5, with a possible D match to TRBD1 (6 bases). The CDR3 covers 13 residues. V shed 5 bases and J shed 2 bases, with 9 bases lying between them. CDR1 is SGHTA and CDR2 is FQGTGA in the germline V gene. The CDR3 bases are TGTGCCAGCAGCCGACAGGTACAAGAGACCCAGTACTTC. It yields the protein CASSRQVQETQYF.

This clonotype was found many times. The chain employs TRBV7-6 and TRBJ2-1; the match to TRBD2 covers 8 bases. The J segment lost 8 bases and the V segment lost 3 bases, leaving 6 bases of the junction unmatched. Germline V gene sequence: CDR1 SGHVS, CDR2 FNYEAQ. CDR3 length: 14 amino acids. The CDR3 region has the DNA TGTGCCAGCAGCTTCGCTAGCGGGTTTGATGAGCAGTTCTTC. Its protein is CASSFASGFDEQFF.

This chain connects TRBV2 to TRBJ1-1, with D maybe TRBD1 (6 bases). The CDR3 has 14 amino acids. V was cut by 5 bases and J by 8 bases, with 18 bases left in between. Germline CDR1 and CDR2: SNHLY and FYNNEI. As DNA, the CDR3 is TGTGCCAGCAGTTCCCGACAGGAGGGGACCGAAGCTTTCTTT. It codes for CASSSRQEGTEAFF.

Here the CDR3 DNA reads TGCGCCAGCAGCCAAGTTCTAGCGGGGGCCACGTACAATGAGCAGTTCTTC. This gives the protein CASSQVLAGATYNEQFF. This chain uses TRBV4-1 with TRBJ2-1, with 10 positions matching TRBD2. Trimming at V came to 1 base and at J to 4 bases, leaving 7 bases not matched to a gene. The CDR3 has 17 amino acids. Germline V lookup: CDR1 MGHRA, CDR2 YSYEKL.

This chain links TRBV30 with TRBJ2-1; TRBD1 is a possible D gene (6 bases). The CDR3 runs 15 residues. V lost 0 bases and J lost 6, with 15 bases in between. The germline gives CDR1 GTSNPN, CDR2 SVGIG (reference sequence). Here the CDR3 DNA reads TGTGCCTGGAGTGTAGGTTGGGCAGGGGCCAATGAGCAGTTCTTC. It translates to CAWSVGWAGANEQFF.

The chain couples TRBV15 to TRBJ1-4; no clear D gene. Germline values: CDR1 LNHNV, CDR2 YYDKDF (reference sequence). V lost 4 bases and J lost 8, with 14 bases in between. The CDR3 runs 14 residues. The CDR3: CATSTLGPGEKLFF. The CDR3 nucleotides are TGTGCCACCAGCACCCTCGGGCCGGGGGAAAAACTGTTTTTT.

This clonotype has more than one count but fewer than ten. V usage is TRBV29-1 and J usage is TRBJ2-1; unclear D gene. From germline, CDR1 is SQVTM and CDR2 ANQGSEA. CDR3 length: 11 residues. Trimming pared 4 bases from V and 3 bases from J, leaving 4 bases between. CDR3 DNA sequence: TGCAGCGTTGTGAACTACAATGAGCAGTTCTTC. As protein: CSVVNYNEQFF.

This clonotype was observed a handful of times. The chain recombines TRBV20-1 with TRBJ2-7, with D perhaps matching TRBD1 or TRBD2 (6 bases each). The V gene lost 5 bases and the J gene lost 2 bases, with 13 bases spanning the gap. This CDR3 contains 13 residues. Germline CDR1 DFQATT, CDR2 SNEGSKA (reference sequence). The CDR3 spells CSAPGGGAYEQYF. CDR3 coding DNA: TGCAGTGCTCCCGGGGGCGGGGCCTACGAGCAGTACTTC.

The CDR3 bases are TGTGCCAGCAGCCAAGGACTAGCGGGAAGTAAAGCCACCGGGGAGCTGTTTTTT. Translated: CASSQGLAGSKATGELFF. The chain has TRBV4-2 and TRBJ2-2; TRBD2 matches 11 bases. The CDR3 extends over 18 amino acids. Germline CDR1 is LGHNA and CDR2 is YNFKEQ. The ends lost 1 base at V and 4 bases at J; junction bases unmatched: 8.

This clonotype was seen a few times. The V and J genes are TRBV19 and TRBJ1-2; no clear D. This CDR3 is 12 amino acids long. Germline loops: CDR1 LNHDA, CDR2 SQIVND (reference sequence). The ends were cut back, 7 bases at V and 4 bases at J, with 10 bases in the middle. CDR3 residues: CASTGRGYGYTF. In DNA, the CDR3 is TGTGCCAGTACCGGGCGAGGCTATGGCTACACCTTC.

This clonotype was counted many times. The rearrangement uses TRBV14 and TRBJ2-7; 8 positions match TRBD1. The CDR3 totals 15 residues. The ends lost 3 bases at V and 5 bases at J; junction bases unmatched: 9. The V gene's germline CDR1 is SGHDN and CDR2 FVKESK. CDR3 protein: CASSHYRDRTHEQYF. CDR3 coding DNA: TGTGCCAGCAGCCACTACCGGGACAGGACGCACGAGCAGTACTTC.

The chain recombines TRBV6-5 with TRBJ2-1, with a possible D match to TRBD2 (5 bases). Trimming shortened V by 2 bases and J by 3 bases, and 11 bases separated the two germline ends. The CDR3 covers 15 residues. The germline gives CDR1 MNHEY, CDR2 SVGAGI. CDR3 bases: TGTGCCAGCAGTTACACGGGGAACTTCTACAATGAGCAGTTCTTC. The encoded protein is CASSYTGNFYNEQFF.

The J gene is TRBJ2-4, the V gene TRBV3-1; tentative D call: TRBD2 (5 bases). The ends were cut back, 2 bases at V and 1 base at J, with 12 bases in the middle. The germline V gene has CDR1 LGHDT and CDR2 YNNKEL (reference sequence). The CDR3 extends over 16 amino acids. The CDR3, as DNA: TGTGCCAGCAGCCAACCAGAGGGTGCGGCCAAAAACATTCAGTACTTC. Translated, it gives CASSQPEGAAKNIQYF. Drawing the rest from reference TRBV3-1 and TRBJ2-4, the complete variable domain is DTAVSQTPKYLVTQMGNDKSIKCEQNLGHDTMYWYKQDSKKFLKIMFSYNNKELIINETVPNRFSPKSPDKAHLNLHINSLELGDSAVYFCASSQPEGAAKNIQYFGAGTRLSVL.

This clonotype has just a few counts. The CDR3 protein is CASSFLGAKNIQYF. The CDR3, as DNA: TGTGCCAGCAGTTTCTTGGGGGCCAAAAACATTCAGTACTTC. The V and J genes are TRBV28 and TRBJ2-4; D ambiguous. Germline CDR1 MDHEN, CDR2 SYDVKM. The CDR3 sequence is 14 residues long. Trimming stripped 3 bases from V and 1 base from J, with 7 bases between.

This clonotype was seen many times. CDR3 amino acids: CASSQTLGTSGYNEQFF. The CDR3 DNA reads TGCGCCAGCAGCCAGACCCTGGGGACTAGCGGATACAATGAGCAGTTCTTC. The chain recombines TRBV5-1 with TRBJ2-1; 11 nucleotides align to TRBD2. CDR3 length equals 17 residues. V lost 4 bases and J lost 4; bases outside the gene matches: 10. Germline CDR1 is SGHRS and CDR2 is YFSETQ.

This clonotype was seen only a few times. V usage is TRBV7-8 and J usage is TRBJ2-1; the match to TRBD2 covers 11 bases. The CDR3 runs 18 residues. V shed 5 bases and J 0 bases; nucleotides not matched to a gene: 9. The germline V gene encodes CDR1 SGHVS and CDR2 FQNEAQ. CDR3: CASSQTASGRTSYNEQFF. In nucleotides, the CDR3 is TGTGCCAGCAGCCAGACGGCTAGCGGGAGGACCTCCTACAATGAGCAGTTCTTC. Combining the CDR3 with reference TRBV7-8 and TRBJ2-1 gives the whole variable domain GAGVSQSPRYKVAKRGQDVALRCDPISGHVSLFWYQQALGQGPEFLTYFQNEAQLDKSGLPSDRFFAERPEGSVSTLKIQRTQQEDSAVYLCASSQTASGRTSYNEQFFGPGTRLTVL.

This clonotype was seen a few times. The DNA for the CDR3 is TGTGCCAGCAGTAACAGATACACCGGGGAGCTGTTTTTT. This encodes CASSNRYTGELFF. The chain joins TRBV6-5 to TRBJ2-2; D uncertain. There are 13 residues in the CDR3. The V gene's germline CDR1 is MNHEY and CDR2 SVGAGI. The V gene lost 5 bases and the J gene lost 3 bases, with 7 bases spanning the gap.

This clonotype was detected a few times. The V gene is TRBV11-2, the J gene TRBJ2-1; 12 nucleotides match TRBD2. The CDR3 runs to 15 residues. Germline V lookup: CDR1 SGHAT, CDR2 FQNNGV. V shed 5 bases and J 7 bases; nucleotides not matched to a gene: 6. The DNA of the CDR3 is TGTGCCAGCAGCCGACGACTAGCGGGAGATAATGAGCAGTTCTTC. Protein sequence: CASSRRLAGDNEQFF.

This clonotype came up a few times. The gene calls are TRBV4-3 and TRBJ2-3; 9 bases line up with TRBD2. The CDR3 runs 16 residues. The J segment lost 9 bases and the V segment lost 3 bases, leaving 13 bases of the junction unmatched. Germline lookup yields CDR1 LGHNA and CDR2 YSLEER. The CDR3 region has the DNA TGCGCCAGCAGCCACGGGCGTAGCGGGGGAAAGAAGACGCAGTATTTT. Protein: CASSHGRSGGKKTQYF.

The CDR3 DNA reads TGTGCCAGCAGCCAAATACAGGGTGTAAGCATTCAGTACTTC. Translating gives CASSQIQGVSIQYF. V and J are TRBV14 and TRBJ2-4, with D perhaps TRBD1 (6 bases). Trimming stripped 2 bases from V and 9 bases from J, with 14 bases between. The CDR3 contains 14 residues. From germline, CDR1 is SGHDN and CDR2 FVKESK.

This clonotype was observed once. CDR3 sequence: CASSLTVHEQFF. Here the CDR3 DNA reads TGTGCCAGCAGCTTGACAGTTCATGAGCAGTTCTTC. This chain uses TRBV11-1 with TRBJ2-1, with a tentative D call TRBD1 (5 bases). Trimming took off 3 bases at V and 8 bases at J, with 8 bases between the two ends. The CDR3 contains 12 residues. From germline, CDR1 is SGHAT and CDR2 FQDESV (reference sequence).

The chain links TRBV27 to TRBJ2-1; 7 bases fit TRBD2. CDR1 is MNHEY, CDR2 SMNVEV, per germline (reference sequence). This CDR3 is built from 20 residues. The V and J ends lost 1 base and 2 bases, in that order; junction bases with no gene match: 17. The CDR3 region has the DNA TGTGCCAGCAGTTTATACCGGGAGGCAGGGACCCTAGCGGCCTACAATGAGCAGTTCTTC. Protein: CASSLYREAGTLAAYNEQFF.

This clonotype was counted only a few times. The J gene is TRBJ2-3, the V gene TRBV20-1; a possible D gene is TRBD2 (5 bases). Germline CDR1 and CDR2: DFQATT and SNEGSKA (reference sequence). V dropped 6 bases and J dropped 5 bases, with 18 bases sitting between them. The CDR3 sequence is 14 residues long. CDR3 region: CSANSAGRGDTQYF. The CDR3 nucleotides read TGCAGTGCCAACTCGGCGGGTCGGGGAGATACGCAGTATTTT.

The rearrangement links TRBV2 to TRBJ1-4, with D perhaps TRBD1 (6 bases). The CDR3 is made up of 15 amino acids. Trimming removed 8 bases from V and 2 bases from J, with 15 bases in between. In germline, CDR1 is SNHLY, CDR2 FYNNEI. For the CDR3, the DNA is TGTGCCAGCCTGACCCAGGGGACGACTAATGAAAAACTGTTTTTT. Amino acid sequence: CASLTQGTTNEKLFF.

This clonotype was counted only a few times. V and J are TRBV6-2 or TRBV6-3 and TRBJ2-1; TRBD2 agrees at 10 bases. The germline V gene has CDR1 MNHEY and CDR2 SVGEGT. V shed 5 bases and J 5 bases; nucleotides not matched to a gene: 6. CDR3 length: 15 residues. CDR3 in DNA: TGTGCCAGCAGTCCAGCGGGAGGGCCTCACAATGAGCAGTTCTTC. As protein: CASSPAGGPHNEQFF.

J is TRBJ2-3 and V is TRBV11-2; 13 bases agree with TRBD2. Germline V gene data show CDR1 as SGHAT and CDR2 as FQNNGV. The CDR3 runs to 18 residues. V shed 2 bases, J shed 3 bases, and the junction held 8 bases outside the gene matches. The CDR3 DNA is TGTGCCAGCAGCTTAAAACTAGCGGGGGGGCGGGTAACAGATACGCAGTATTTT. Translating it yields CASSLKLAGGRVTDTQYF.